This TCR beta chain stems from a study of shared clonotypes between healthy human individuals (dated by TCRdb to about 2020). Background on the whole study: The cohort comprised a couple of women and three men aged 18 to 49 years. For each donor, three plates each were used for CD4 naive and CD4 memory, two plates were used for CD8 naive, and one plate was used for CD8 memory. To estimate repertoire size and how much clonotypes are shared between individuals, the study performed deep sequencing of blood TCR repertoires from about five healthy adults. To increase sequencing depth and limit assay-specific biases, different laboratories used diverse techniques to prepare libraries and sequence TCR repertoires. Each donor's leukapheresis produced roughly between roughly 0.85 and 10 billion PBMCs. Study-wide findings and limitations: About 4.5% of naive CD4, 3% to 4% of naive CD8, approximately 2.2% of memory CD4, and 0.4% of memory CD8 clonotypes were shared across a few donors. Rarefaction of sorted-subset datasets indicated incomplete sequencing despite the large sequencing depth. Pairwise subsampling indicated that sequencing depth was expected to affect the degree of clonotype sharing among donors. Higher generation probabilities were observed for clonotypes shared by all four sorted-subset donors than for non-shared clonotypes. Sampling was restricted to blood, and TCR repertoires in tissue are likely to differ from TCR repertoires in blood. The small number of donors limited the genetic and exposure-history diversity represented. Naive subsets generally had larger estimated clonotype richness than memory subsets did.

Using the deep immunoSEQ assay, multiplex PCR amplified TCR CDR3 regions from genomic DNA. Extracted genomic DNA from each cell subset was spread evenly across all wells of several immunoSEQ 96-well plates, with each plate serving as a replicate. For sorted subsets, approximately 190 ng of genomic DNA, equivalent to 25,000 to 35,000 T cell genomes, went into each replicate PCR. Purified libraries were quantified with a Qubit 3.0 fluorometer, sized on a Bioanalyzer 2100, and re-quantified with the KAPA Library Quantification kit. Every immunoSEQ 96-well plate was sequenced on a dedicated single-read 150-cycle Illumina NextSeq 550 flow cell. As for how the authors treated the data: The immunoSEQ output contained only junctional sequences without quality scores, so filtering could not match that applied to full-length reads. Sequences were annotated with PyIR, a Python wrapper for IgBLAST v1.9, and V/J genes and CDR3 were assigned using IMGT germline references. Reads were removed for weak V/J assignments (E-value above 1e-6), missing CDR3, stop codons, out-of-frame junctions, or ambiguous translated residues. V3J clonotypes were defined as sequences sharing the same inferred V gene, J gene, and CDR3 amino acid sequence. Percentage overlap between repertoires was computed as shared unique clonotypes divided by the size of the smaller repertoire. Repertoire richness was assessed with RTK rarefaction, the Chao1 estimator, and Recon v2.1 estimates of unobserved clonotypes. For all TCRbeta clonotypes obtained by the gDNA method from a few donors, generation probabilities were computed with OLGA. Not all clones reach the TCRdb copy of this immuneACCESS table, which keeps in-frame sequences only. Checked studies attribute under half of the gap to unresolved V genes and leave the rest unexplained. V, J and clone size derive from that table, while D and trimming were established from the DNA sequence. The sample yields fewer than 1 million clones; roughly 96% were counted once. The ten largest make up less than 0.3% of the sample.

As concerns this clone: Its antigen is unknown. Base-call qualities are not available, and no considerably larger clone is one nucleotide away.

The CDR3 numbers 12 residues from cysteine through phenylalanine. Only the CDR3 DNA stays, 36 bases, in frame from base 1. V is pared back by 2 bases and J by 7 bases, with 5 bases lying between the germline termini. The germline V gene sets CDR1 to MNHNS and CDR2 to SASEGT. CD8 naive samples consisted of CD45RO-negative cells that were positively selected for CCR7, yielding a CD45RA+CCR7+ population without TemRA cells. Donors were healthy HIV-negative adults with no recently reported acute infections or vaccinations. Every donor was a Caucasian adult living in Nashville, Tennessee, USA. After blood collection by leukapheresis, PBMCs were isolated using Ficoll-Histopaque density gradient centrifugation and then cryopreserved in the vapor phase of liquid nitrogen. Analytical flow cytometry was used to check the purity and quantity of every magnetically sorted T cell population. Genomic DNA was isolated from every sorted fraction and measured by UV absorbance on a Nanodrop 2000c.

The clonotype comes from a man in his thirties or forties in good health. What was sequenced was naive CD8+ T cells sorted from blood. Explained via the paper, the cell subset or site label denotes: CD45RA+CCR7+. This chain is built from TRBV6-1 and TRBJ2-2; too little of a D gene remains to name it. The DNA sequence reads TGTGCCAGCAGTGAATCAAGCGGGGAGCTGTTTTTT. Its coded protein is CASSESSGELFF.